A selection of T cell receptor beta chains follows, all from one sample in a study of technical replicates of blood from several donors. Method: immunoSEQ multiplex PCR; TCRdb's copy keeps in-frame clones and lacks some. The data show around 98,000 clones, approximately 94% seen once. The material sequenced was T cells isolated from PBMCs. The source of these receptors is a human donor in good health. Each CDR3 is given with its conserved first and last residue. A D gene is named only where the DNA matches it firmly. Size is omitted from some rows. Given values are once, few, many or a class for expanded clones.

clone size	V gene	J gene	D gene	CDR3 DNA	CDR3 protein
NA	TRBV9	TRBJ2-5	NA	TGTGCCAGCAGCGTAGGAGGGGGAGGGGCCCAAGAGACCCAGTACTTC	CASSVGGGGAQETQYF
NA	TRBV6-1	TRBJ2-1	TRBD2	TGTGCCAGCGGGAAGCGGGGGAGCTCCTACAATGAGCAGTTCTTC	CASGKRGSSYNEQFF
NA	TRBV2	TRBJ2-2	TRBD2	TGTGCCAGCAGAGCGGGACTAAACACCGGGGAGCTGTTTTTT	CASRAGLNTGELFF
NA	TRBV14	TRBJ2-7	NA	TGTGCCAGCAGCTTCACGGTGGCCTACGAGCAGTACTTC	CASSFTVAYEQYF
NA	TRBV28	TRBJ2-1	NA	TGTGCCAGCAGTTTATCCGGAGGCTCCTACAATGAGCAGTTCTTC	CASSLSGGSYNEQFF
NA	TRBV21-1	TRBJ2-5	NA	TGTGCCAGCATTCCCGGACAGGGTCTCCAAGAGACCCAGTACTTC	CASIPGQGLQETQYF
NA	TRBV6-1	TRBJ2-1	NA	TGTGCCAGCAGTGAAAGGGAGCGCAATGAGCAGTTCTTC	CASSERERNEQFF
NA	TRBV6-5	TRBJ1-2	NA	TGTGCCAGCAGTACAACAGGGAACTATGGCTACACCTTC	CASSTTGNYGYTF
NA	TRBV18	TRBJ1-4	NA	TGTGCCAGCTCACCGACTCCAACTAATGAAAAACTGTTTTTT	CASSPTPTNEKLFF
NA	TRBV5-6	TRBJ2-7	NA	TGTGCCAGCACCTATACCCGGGGGGCAAGCATCTACGAGCAGTACTTC	CASTYTRGASIYEQYF
NA	TRBV28	TRBJ1-5	NA	TGTGCCAGCAGTTTATGGCGGGACCGCCATCAGCCCCAGCATTTT	CASSLWRDRHQPQHF
NA	TRBV30	TRBJ1-1	TRBD1	TGTGCCTGGAGTGTACAGGGGTGGGGGAACACTGAAGCTTTCTTT	CAWSVQGWGNTEAFF
once	TRBV6-6	TRBJ1-5	NA	TGTGCCAGCAGTTACGAGGTTTTCCAGCCCCAGCATTTT	CASSYEVFQPQHF